This T cell receptor (beta chain) was identified during a study of blood T cell repertoires in COVID-19. Study background: The samples span acute and convalescent COVID-19 from the United States, Italy and Spain. PBMCs, B-cell-depleted T cells, or T cells provided the cDNA or gDNA that made up the material.

Per the original methods: Estimates of nucleated cell counts were drawn from the amplification of reference gene primers. Assay used: immunoSEQ multiplex PCR; TCRdb lists only in-frame clones, some missing. D and trimming were read from the DNA, whereas the V and J calls and clone size are those reported in that table. This sample has approximately 210,000 clones, with 80% to 85% found just once. This clone has a handful of counts. Germline V CDR1 and CDR2: SGHNT, YYREEE (reference sequence). The CDR3 sequence is 17 residues long. V lost 4 bases and J lost 0; bases outside the gene matches: 8. This chain connects TRBV5-4 to TRBJ2-3, with 10 bases that match TRBD1. What was sequenced was peripheral blood. This TCR was recovered from a human donor in a cohort sampled during active COVID-19. The CDR3 DNA follows: TGTGCCAGCAGCCCTCCTCCGGGACAGGGGAGCACAGATACGCAGTATTTT. Translation: CASSPPPGQGSTDTQYF.